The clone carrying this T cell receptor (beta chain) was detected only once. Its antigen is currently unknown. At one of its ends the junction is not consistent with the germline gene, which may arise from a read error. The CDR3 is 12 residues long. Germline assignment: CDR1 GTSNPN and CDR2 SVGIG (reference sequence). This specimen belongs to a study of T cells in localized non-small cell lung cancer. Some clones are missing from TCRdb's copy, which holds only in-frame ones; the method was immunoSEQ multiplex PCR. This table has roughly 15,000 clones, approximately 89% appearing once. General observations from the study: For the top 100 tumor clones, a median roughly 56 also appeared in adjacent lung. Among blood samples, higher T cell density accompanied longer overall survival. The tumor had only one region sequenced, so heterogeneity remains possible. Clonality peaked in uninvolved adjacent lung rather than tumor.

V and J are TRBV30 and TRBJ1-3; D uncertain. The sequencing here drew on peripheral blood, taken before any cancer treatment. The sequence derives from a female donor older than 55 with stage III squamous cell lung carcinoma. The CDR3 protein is CAWKRSGSTIYF. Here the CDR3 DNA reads TGTGCCTGGAAGAGGAGTGGAAGCACCATATATTTT. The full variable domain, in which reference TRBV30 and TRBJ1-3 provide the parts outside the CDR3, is SQTIHQWPATLVQPVGSPLSLECTVEGTSNPNLYWYRQAAGRGLQLLFYSVGIGQISSEVPQNLSASRPQDRQFILSSKKLLLSDSGFYLCAWKRSGSTIYFGEGSWLTVV.